This TCR beta chain appears in the sequencing data of a study of OX40 agonist ivuxolimab in advanced cancers. For the study at large: Approximately 40% of patients had received prior checkpoint inhibitor therapy.

The J segment lost 7 bases and the V segment lost 3 bases, leaving 15 bases of the junction unmatched. The CDR3 has 18 amino acids. Per germline, CDR1 LNHDA and CDR2 SQIVND (reference sequence). Points from the study as a whole: Dosing at 0.1 to 3.0 mg/kg was accompanied by clonal expansion of CD4+ and CD8+ blood T cells by week 6. Fewer expanded clones were found on average in CD4+ than in CD8+ T cells.

The sampling schedule covered blood at baseline, cycle 4 day 1, and cycle 7 day 1. Comment on this clone: Its antigen is currently unknown.

Clones were sequenced by immunoSEQ multiplex PCR, and TCRdb holds only the in-frame ones, with some missing. Of about 62,000 clones listed, 75% to 85% are singletons. The TCR originated in an adult with an advanced solid tumor such as melanoma, head and neck, liver or kidney cancer. Specimen: CD4+ or CD8+ T cells sorted from blood, collected in a trial of the OX40 agonist ivuxolimab. This chain links TRBV19 with TRBJ2-1; 10 bases are a match to TRBD2. The CDR3 bases are TGTGCCAGTAGTATTTCACTAGCGGGGACCCCGAGCGGTAATGAGCAGTTCTTC. This codes for CASSISLAGTPSGNEQFF.